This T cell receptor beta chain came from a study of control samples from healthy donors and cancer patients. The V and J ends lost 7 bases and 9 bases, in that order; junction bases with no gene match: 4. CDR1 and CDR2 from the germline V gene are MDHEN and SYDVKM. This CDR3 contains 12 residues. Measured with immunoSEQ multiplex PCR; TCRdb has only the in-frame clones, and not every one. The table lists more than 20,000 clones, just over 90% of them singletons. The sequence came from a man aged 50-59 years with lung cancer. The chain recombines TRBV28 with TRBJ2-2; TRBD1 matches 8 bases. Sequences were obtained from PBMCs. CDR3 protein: CASTQGARELFF. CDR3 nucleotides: TGTGCCAGCACCCAGGGGGCGCGGGAGCTGTTTTTT.